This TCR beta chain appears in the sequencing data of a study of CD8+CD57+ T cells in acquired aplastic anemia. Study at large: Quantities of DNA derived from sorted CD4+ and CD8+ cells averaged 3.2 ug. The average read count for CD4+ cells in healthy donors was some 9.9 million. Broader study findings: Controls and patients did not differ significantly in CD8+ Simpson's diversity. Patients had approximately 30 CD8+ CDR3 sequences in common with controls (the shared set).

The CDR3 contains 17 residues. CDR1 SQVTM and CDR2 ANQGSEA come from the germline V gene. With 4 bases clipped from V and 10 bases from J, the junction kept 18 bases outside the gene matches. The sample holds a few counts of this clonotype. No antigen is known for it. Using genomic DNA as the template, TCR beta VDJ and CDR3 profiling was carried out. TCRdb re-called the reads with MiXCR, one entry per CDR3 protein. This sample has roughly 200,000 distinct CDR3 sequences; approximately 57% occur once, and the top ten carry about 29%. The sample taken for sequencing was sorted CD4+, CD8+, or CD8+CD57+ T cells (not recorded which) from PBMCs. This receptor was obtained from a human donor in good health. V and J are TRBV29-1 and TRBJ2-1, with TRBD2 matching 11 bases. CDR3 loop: CSVVCGGSGGALGEQFF. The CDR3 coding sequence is TGCAGCGTTGTCTGCGGGGGTAGCGGGGGGGCTCTTGGAGAGCAGTTCTTC.